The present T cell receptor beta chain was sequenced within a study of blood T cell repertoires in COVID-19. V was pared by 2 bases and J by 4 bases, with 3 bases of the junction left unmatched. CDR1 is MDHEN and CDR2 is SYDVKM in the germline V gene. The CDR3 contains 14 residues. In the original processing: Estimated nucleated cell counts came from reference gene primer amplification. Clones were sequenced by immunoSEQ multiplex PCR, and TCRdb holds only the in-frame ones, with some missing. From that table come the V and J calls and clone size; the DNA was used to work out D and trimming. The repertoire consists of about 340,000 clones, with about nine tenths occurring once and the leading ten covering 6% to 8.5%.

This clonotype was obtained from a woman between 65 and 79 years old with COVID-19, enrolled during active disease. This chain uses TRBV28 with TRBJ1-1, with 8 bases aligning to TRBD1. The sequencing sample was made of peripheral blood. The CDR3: CASSLHRGGTEAFF. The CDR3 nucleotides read TGTGCCAGCAGTTTACACAGGGGGGGCACTGAAGCTTTCTTT.